The 23 T cell receptor beta chains presented below share a single source sample, sequenced in a study of blood T cell repertoires in COVID-19. Assay used: immunoSEQ multiplex PCR; TCRdb lists only in-frame clones, some missing. The sample yields about 11,000 clones, over 70% seen once. Sequenced material: peripheral blood. All receptors derive from a human donor in a cohort sampled during active COVID-19.

The rearrangement links TRBV7-8 to TRBJ2-7, with 10 bases matching TRBD2. Germline-derived CDR1 and CDR2 are SGHVS and FQNEAQ. The J segment lost 4 bases and the V segment lost 4 bases, leaving 7 bases of the junction unmatched. This CDR3 has 15 amino acids. CDR3 sequence reads: CASSSPGLASYEQYF. CDR3 in DNA: TGTGCCAGCAGCTCCCCGGGACTAGCGTCTTACGAGCAGTACTTC.

Concerning this clone itself: This specimen includes other DNA sequences encoding the same CDR3. The chain couples TRBV7-3 to TRBJ2-1; D is ambiguous. Germline loops: CDR1 SGHTA, CDR2 FQGTGA. The length of the CDR3 is 13 residues. V was pared by 3 bases and J by 4 bases, with 7 bases between. The CDR3 region is CASSLGQYNEQFF. As DNA, the CDR3 is TGTGCCAGCAGCTTGGGCCAGTACAATGAGCAGTTCTTC.

The chain recombines TRBV5-1 with TRBJ1-4; tentatively, D is TRBD1 (5 bases). The V and J ends lost 2 bases and 8 bases respectively, with 16 bases between them. The CDR3 is 15 amino acids. The V gene's germline CDR1 is SGHRS and CDR2 YFSETQ. CDR3 sequence: CASSFLGTGEEKLFF. The CDR3 nucleotides read TGCGCCAGCAGCTTCTTGGGGACGGGGGAAGAAAAACTGTTTTTT.

This rearrangement joins TRBV27 to TRBJ1-6; possibly TRBD1 for D (5 bases). The ends were cut back, 4 bases at V and 9 bases at J, with 7 bases in the middle. Germline V gene lookup returns CDR1 MNHEY and CDR2 SMNVEV (reference sequence). The CDR3 runs to 12 residues. The CDR3 DNA reads as TGTGCCAGCAGTTGGGGCAGTTCACCCCTCCACTTT. It specifies CASSWGSSPLHF.

CDR3 bases: TGTGCCAGCTCAAGGGACAGGGGGTCTGGCGAGCAGTACTTC. This encodes CASSRDRGSGEQYF. The chain has TRBV18 and TRBJ2-7; 11 bases fit TRBD1. This CDR3 contains 14 residues. Germline trimming cut 5 bases from V and 6 bases from J; bases unmatched to any gene: 6. Germline V gives CDR1 KGHSH, CDR2 LQKENI.

The chain uses TRBV6-7 and TRBJ2-3; 8 nucleotides match TRBD2. TRBV6-7 falls under the ORF class, with uncertain function. V lost 7 bases, J lost 1 base, and 19 bases stayed unmatched. The CDR3 covers 19 residues. The chain's CDR3 is CASMLGSGENPPRTDTQYF. The CDR3 region has the DNA TGTGCCAGCATGTTGGGTAGCGGGGAAAATCCCCCTCGCACAGATACGCAGTATTTT.

V usage is TRBV29-1 and J usage is TRBJ2-1, with D perhaps matching TRBD2 (5 bases). CDR1 SQVTM and CDR2 ANQGSEA come from the germline V gene. The CDR3 covers 10 residues. Trimming pared 5 bases from V and 10 bases from J, leaving 9 bases between. DNA of the CDR3: TGCAGCGTTTGGGGAGCCGAGCAGTTCTTC. It yields the protein CSVWGAEQFF.

This chain connects TRBV7-2 to TRBJ2-7, with D possibly matching TRBD2 (6 bases). V dropped 3 bases and J dropped 5 bases, with 17 bases sitting between them. The CDR3 spans 15 residues. CDR1 and CDR2 from the germline V gene are SGHTA and FQGNSA. CDR3 nucleotide sequence: TGTGCCAGCAGCTTGGCTAGGGGACTTATGAACGAGCAGTACTTC. Translated: CASSLARGLMNEQYF.

The rearrangement links TRBV27 to TRBJ1-3; 7 nucleotides agree with TRBD1. This CDR3 contains 15 residues. Germline assignment: CDR1 MNHEY and CDR2 SMNVEV (reference sequence). Losses at the gene ends were 1 base for V and 3 bases for J; bases not matched to a gene: 3. The CDR3 DNA reads TGTGCCAGCAGTTTATTCAGGGGGGTTGGAAACACCATATATTTT. This encodes CASSLFRGVGNTIYF.

The chain employs TRBV3-1 (or the pseudogene TRBV3-2) and TRBJ1-4; the match to TRBD1 covers 7 bases. The CDR3 runs 13 residues. Germline CDR1 reads LGHDT; CDR2 reads YNNKEL (reference sequence). V shed 5 bases and J 9 bases; nucleotides not matched to a gene: 6. The CDR3: CASSERQGQKLFF. DNA of the CDR3: TGTGCCAGCAGCGAAAGACAGGGTCAAAAACTGTTTTTT.

This clone was detected a few times. This chain connects TRBV19 to TRBJ1-1; a possible D gene is TRBD1 (5 bases). Trimming pared 6 bases from V and 1 base from J, leaving 9 bases between. Germline loops: CDR1 LNHDA, CDR2 SQIVND (reference sequence). This CDR3 has 13 residues. CDR3 sequence: CASRQVWNTEAFF. The CDR3 nucleotides read TGTGCCAGTAGACAGGTGTGGAACACTGAAGCTTTCTTT.

The CDR3 DNA reads as TGTGCCAGCAGCTCAGGGTTCTGGGATGACTATGGCTACACCTTC. Its protein is CASSSGFWDDYGYTF. The gene calls are TRBV6-5 and TRBJ1-2, with a possible D match to TRBD1 (5 bases). CDR1 and CDR2 from the germline V gene are MNHEY and SVGAGI. The length of the CDR3 is 15 residues. Trimming pared 6 bases from V and 3 bases from J, leaving 17 bases between.

The chain has TRBV6-1 and TRBJ1-2; TRBD1 might be the D (5 bases). The CDR3 has 13 amino acids. Germline-derived CDR1 and CDR2 are MNHNS and SASEGT. Trimming shortened V by 2 bases and J by 7 bases, and 11 bases separated the two germline ends. CDR3 bases: TGTGCCAGCAGTGAATATCAGGGAGGTGGCTACACCTTC. Translated: CASSEYQGGGYTF.

This chain joins TRBV27 and TRBJ1-6, with 7 bases lining up with TRBD1. CDR1 is MNHEY, CDR2 SMNVEV, per germline (reference sequence). Trimming cost V 3 bases and J 8 bases; bases outside gene matches: 1. This CDR3 has 13 amino acids. The CDR3 sequence: CASSFGTDSPLHF. In DNA form, the CDR3 reads TGTGCCAGCAGTTTCGGGACAGATTCACCCCTCCACTTT.

This sequence joins TRBV30 and TRBJ2-5; possibly TRBD1 for D (6 bases). The length of the CDR3 is 14 residues. Trimming took 2 bases from V and 5 from J, leaving 15 bases between them. The germline V gene encodes CDR1 GTSNPN and CDR2 SVGIG (reference sequence). The DNA of the CDR3 is TGTGCCTGGAGTTCGAATTGGGGGCCCGAGACCCAGTACTTC. Its protein product is CAWSSNWGPETQYF.

The rearrangement uses TRBV27 and TRBJ1-3; no definite D call. Trimming left V 5 bases short and J 1 base short, with 15 bases between. The germline V gene encodes CDR1 MNHEY and CDR2 SMNVEV (reference sequence). The CDR3 sequence is 16 residues long. CDR3 residues: CASSATMTHSGNTIYF. CDR3 bases: TGTGCCAGCAGTGCGACCATGACTCATTCTGGAAACACCATATATTTT.

This chain connects TRBV19 to TRBJ2-5; no reliable D call. V gave up 3 bases and J gave up 4 bases, with 12 bases separating them. This CDR3 has 14 amino acids. Germline assignment: CDR1 LNHDA and CDR2 SQIVND (reference sequence). The CDR3 DNA is TGTGCCAGTAGTATCGTCCTGGCCCCAGAGACCCAGTACTTC. This sequence encodes CASSIVLAPETQYF.

Here the CDR3 DNA reads TGTGCCAGTAATGGACAGGGGCGCTACAATGAGCAGTTCTTC. Translation: CASNGQGRYNEQFF. The chain is built from TRBV6-6 and TRBJ2-1; 9 bases line up with TRBD1. The ends lost 9 bases at V and 3 bases at J; junction bases unmatched: 6. Germline values: CDR1 MNHNY, CDR2 SVGAGI (reference sequence). The CDR3 extends over 14 amino acids.

In this sample, this clone turned up once. J is TRBJ2-5 and V is TRBV29-1, with D perhaps TRBD1 (5 bases). From germline, CDR1 is SQVTM and CDR2 ANQGSEA. Between the trimmed V and J ends, which lost 6 bases and 5 bases, there was a span of 13 bases. The length of the CDR3 is 12 residues. The CDR3: CSVDMGHETQYF. DNA of the CDR3: TGCAGCGTGGACATGGGCCACGAGACCCAGTACTTC.

This clone was seen only a few times. V gene TRBV24-1 combines with J gene TRBJ2-7; possibly TRBD2 for D (6 bases). Germline V gene sequence: CDR1 KGHDR, CDR2 SFDVKD. V was cut by 0 bases and J by 9 bases, with 8 bases left in between. This CDR3 has 12 residues. The CDR3 reads CATSDLGGRQYF. The CDR3 DNA reads TGTGCCACCAGTGATTTGGGAGGGAGGCAGTACTTC.

This chain joins TRBV2 and TRBJ2-1; possible D gene TRBD1, 6 bases. CDR1 is SNHLY, CDR2 FYNNEI, per germline. The CDR3 is made up of 14 amino acids. The germline V and J ends were trimmed by 8 bases and 2 bases, with 13 bases remaining between them. The CDR3 region is CASPGQITYNEQFF. In DNA, the CDR3 is TGTGCCAGCCCCGGACAGATAACCTACAATGAGCAGTTCTTC.

The chain links TRBV9 to TRBJ1-2; 10 positions agree with TRBD1. CDR1 is SGDLS, CDR2 YYNGEE, per germline. The CDR3 has 15 residues. V lost 0 bases, J lost 8 bases, and 7 bases stayed unmatched. In nucleotides, the CDR3 is TGTGCCAGCAGCGTAGTGGGACAGGGGATCGGAGGCTACACCTTC. Translated, it gives CASSVVGQGIGGYTF.

This chain connects TRBV29-1 to TRBJ2-7; 10 bases line up with TRBD2. Germline V gene lookup returns CDR1 SQVTM and CDR2 ANQGSEA. V lost 7 bases to trimming and J lost 1 base; unmatched junction nucleotides: 10. The CDR3 contains 15 residues. Here the CDR3 DNA reads TGCAGCGCACGCAATAGCGGGGGGTCTTCCTACGAGCAGTACTTC. This codes for CSARNSGGSSYEQYF.